This entry lists 2 T cell receptor beta chains sequenced from one sample in a study of T-cell memory formation after mild COVID-19. TCRdb passed the 5' RACE reads through MiXCR, listing each CDR3 protein once. The sample shows 250,000 to 300,000 distinct CDR3 sequences, around 8% of them seen only once. The sequenced sample was PBMCs or a T cell subset sorted from them (not recorded which). These receptors came from a man younger than 30 who had mild COVID-19 (a few samples of this study predate the infection). Cell type and time point are not known.

The chain couples TRBV5-6 to TRBJ2-1; maybe TRBD1 (5 bases). Germline V gene sequence: CDR1 SGHDT, CDR2 YYEEEE. CDR3 length: 15 residues. Trimming cost V 2 bases and J 12 bases, with 21 bases left between them. CDR3 protein: CASSFLQTTQGAQFF. CDR3 bases: TGTGCCAGCAGCTTCCTTCAGACCACGCAGGGTGCGCAGTTCTTC.

This clonotype was seen at least ten times. The junction does not match germline at one end; this may be a read error. This chain joins TRBV5-1 and TRBJ1-1; D not resolved. The CDR3 runs 11 residues. CDR1 and CDR2 (germline): SGHRS, YFSETQ. CDR3 residues: CASRLGPEAFF. The CDR3 nucleotides read TGCGCCAGCAGATTGGGTCCTGAAGCTTTCTTT.